Following are 30 T cell receptor beta chains from one sample sequenced in a study of lymphopenia after photon versus proton radiotherapy. Here immunoSEQ multiplex PCR was the method, and the copy in TCRdb shows in-frame clones only, minus some. The sample includes about 19,000 clones, 75% to 95% seen only once; the top ten take 6% to 7%. The input for sequencing was peripheral blood, taken from a patient treated with photon-based radiotherapy. Every receptor here comes from a man aged 55 to 70 with pancreatic cancer.

This chain joins TRBV7-9 and TRBJ2-3, with TRBD2 matching over 7 bases. CDR1 and CDR2 from the germline V gene are SEHNR and FQNEAQ (reference sequence). Trimming at V came to 10 bases and at J to 1 base, leaving 5 bases not matched to a gene. The CDR3 runs to 13 residues. DNA for the CDR3: TGTGCCACTCGGGGGAGGGGCACAGATACGCAGTATTTT. It translates to CATRGRGTDTQYF.

The genes are TRBV7-9 and TRBJ1-2; 7 positions agree with TRBD1. The CDR3 extends over 16 amino acids. The V segment lost 5 bases and the J segment 1 base; nucleotides outside the gene matches: 10. The germline CDR1 and CDR2 sequences are SEHNR and FQNEAQ (reference sequence). DNA for the CDR3: TGTGCCAGCAGCGACGGACAGGCGGGGATTAACTATGGCTACACCTTC. Translation: CASSDGQAGINYGYTF.

The V and J genes are TRBV19 and TRBJ2-3; weak D call: TRBD2 (5 bases). The CDR3 runs to 16 residues. Germline V gives CDR1 LNHDA, CDR2 SQIVND (reference sequence). Trimming shortened V by 4 bases and J by 3 bases, and 17 bases separated the two germline ends. The CDR3: CASSTAGRGRTDTQYF. In DNA, the CDR3 is TGTGCCAGTAGTACCGCAGGCCGGGGAAGAACAGATACGCAGTATTTT.

On this clone itself: Germline and junction disagree at one end, which may indicate a read error. The gene calls are TRBV14 and TRBJ2-6, with D tentatively TRBD1 (6 bases). CDR3 length: 17 amino acids. CDR1 is SGHDN, CDR2 FVKESK, per germline. The CDR3 protein is CASSHPGQFSRANVLTF. The CDR3 coding sequence is TGTGCCAGCAGCCACCCAGGACAGTTCTCTCGGGCCAACGTCCTGACTTTC. Full variable domain (remainder filled in from reference TRBV14 and TRBJ2-6): EAGVTQFPSHSVIEKGQTVTLRCDPISGHDNLYWYRRVMGKEIKFLLHFVKESKQDESGMPNNRFLAERTGGTYSTLKVQPAELEDSGVYFCASSHPGQFSRANVLTFGAGSRLTVL.

This clone was seen once. V and J are TRBV7-2 and TRBJ2-7; 11 nucleotides line up with TRBD2. The CDR3 loop spans 19 amino acids. V shed 1 base and J 6 bases; nucleotides not matched to a gene: 17. Germline assignment: CDR1 SGHTA and CDR2 FQGNSA. Written as DNA, the CDR3 is TGTGCCAGCAGCTTAGTGGGGCTAGCGGGGGGCCCGGCGTTGGTCGAGCAGTACTTC. Translated, it gives CASSLVGLAGGPALVEQYF. The full variable domain, its missing parts supplied by reference TRBV7-2 and TRBJ2-7, is GAGVSQSPSNKVTEKGKDVELRCDPISGHTALYWYRQSLGQGLEFLIYFQGNSAPDKSGLPSDRFSAERTGGSVSTLTIQRTQQEDSAVYLCASSLVGLAGGPALVEQYFGPGTRLTVT.

This rearrangement joins TRBV7-4 to TRBJ2-3, with D unresolved. The CDR3 has 17 residues. Germline assignment: CDR1 SGHVT and CDR2 SQSDAQ. Trimming stripped 2 bases from V and 4 bases from J, with 19 bases between. CDR3 in amino acids: CASSLPRNLESPDTQYF. CDR3 nucleotides: TGTGCCAGCAGCTTACCCCGTAACTTAGAGTCCCCAGATACGCAGTATTTT.

This chain joins TRBV5-1 and TRBJ1-4; D is ambiguous. This CDR3 comprises 15 residues. The V gene lost 4 bases and the J gene lost 3 bases, with 13 bases spanning the gap. Germline V lookup: CDR1 SGHRS, CDR2 YFSETQ. CDR3: CASSRDVVANEKLFF. CDR3 DNA: TGCGCCAGCAGCCGGGATGTTGTAGCTAATGAAAAACTGTTTTTT.

The rearrangement uses TRBV6-6 and TRBJ2-2; D not resolved. The germline V and J ends were trimmed by 4 bases and 4 bases, with 10 bases remaining between them. The germline V gene has CDR1 MNHNY and CDR2 SVGAGI (reference sequence). The CDR3 spans 14 residues. CDR3 residues: CASSSHLVTGELFF. In DNA, the CDR3 is TGTGCCAGCAGTTCTCACCTTGTCACCGGGGAGCTGTTTTTT.

V is TRBV7-9 and J is TRBJ2-3; 8 bases agree with TRBD1. V was clipped by 1 base and J by 2 bases; unmatched bases: 2. The CDR3 is made up of 15 amino acids. Looked up from germline, CDR1 is SEHNR and CDR2 is FQNEAQ (reference sequence). CDR3 DNA: TGTGCCAGCAGCTTAGGGCAGGGGGCCACAGATACGCAGTATTTT. It yields the protein CASSLGQGATDTQYF.

The chain employs TRBV5-6 and TRBJ2-5; 7 bases fit TRBD2. The J segment lost 3 bases and the V segment lost 4 bases, leaving 3 bases of the junction unmatched. From germline, CDR1 is SGHDT and CDR2 YYEEEE. CDR3 length equals 13 residues. The CDR3 DNA is TGTGCCAGCAGCCTCCGGGGGGAAGAGACCCAGTACTTC. This translates into CASSLRGEETQYF. The full variable domain, rest sourced from reference TRBV5-6 and TRBJ2-5, is DAGVTQSPTHLIKTRGQQVTLRCSPKSGHDTVSWYQQALGQGPQFIFQYYEEEERQRGNFPDRFSGHQFPNYSSELNVNALLLGDSALYLCASSLRGEETQYFGPGTRLLVL.

The gene calls are TRBV5-1 and TRBJ1-2; no firm D call. Trimming shortened V by 0 bases and J by 4 bases, and 7 bases separated the two germline ends. Germline values: CDR1 SGHRS, CDR2 YFSETQ. This CDR3 spans 13 amino acids. CDR3 nucleotide sequence: TGCGCCAGCAGCTTGGAAGGAGCCTATGGCTACACCTTC. It is translated as CASSLEGAYGYTF.

The rearrangement joins TRBV6-6 to TRBJ2-7, with 8 bases identical to TRBD2. V gave up 0 bases and J gave up 2 bases; unmatched junction bases: 3. CDR1 is MNHNY, CDR2 SVGAGI, per germline (reference sequence). The CDR3 extends over 15 amino acids. For the CDR3, the DNA is TGTGCCAGCAGTTACTCCAACGGGGGGGCCTACGAGCAGTACTTC. This translates into CASSYSNGGAYEQYF.

This rearrangement joins TRBV19 to TRBJ2-7; D is tentatively TRBD1 or TRBD2 (5 bases each). Trimming removed 5 bases at V and 2 bases at J, with 13 bases between. In germline, CDR1 is LNHDA, CDR2 SQIVND (reference sequence). The CDR3 covers 14 residues. This chain's CDR3 is CASSEGRAAYEQYF. In DNA, the CDR3 is TGTGCCAGTAGTGAGGGACGGGCGGCCTACGAGCAGTACTTC.

The chain has TRBV7-9 and TRBJ2-2; D gene unclear. Germline loops: CDR1 SEHNR, CDR2 FQNEAQ (reference sequence). CDR3 length: 16 residues. The V gene lost 0 bases and the J gene lost 0 bases, with 8 bases spanning the gap. CDR3 sequence (DNA): TGTGCCAGCAGCTTAGCAGACACTTCGAACACCGGGGAGCTGTTTTTT. It yields the protein CASSLADTSNTGELFF.

This sequence joins TRBV4-3 and TRBJ2-3, with 7 bases that match TRBD2. The V segment lost 4 bases and the J segment 5 bases; nucleotides outside the gene matches: 0. The CDR3 runs to 12 residues. The germline gives CDR1 LGHNA, CDR2 YSLEER. CDR3 coding DNA: TGCGCCAGCAGCCGGGGGGGAGATACGCAGTATTTT. This sequence encodes CASSRGGDTQYF.

V and J are TRBV7-9 and TRBJ2-2; D perhaps matches TRBD1 (5 bases). V lost 5 bases and J lost 1, with 8 bases in between. CDR1 is SEHNR, CDR2 FQNEAQ, per germline (reference sequence). CDR3 length: 14 residues. CDR3 bases: TGTGCCAGCAGCCATGGACAGAACACCGGGGAGCTGTTTTTT. Residues: CASSHGQNTGELFF.

The chain couples TRBV19 to TRBJ1-4; 8 bases align to TRBD1. The CDR3 is made up of 17 amino acids. Germline assignment: CDR1 LNHDA and CDR2 SQIVND (reference sequence). Germline trimming cut 5 bases from V and 8 bases from J; bases unmatched to any gene: 16. DNA for the CDR3: TGTGCCAGTAGTGGTCGGCCACCGGACAGGGCGAGGGAAAAACTGTTTTTT. This translates into CASSGRPPDRAREKLFF.

The chain combines TRBV29-1 with TRBJ1-1; D unresolved. This CDR3 spans 12 amino acids. Germline lookup yields CDR1 SQVTM and CDR2 ANQGSEA. Trimming left V 5 bases short and J 6 bases short, with 13 bases between. CDR3 residues: CSVHEGRAEAFF. The CDR3 bases are TGCAGCGTTCATGAAGGCCGCGCTGAAGCTTTCTTT. Together with reference TRBV29-1 and TRBJ1-1, the CDR3 gives the full variable domain: SAVISQKPSRDICQRGTSLTIQCQVDSQVTMMFWYRQQPGQSLTLIATANQGSEATYESGFVIDKFPISRPNLTFSTLTVSNMSPEDSSIYLCSVHEGRAEAFFGQGTRLTVV.

The rearrangement links TRBV5-1 to TRBJ2-5; 10 bases are a match to TRBD2. The J segment lost 3 bases and the V segment lost 3 bases, leaving 5 bases of the junction unmatched. This CDR3 region has 15 residues. The V gene's germline CDR1 is SGHRS and CDR2 YFSETQ. Written as DNA, the CDR3 is TGCGCCAGCAGCTCTTTAGGGACTAGCGAAGAGACCCAGTACTTC. It translates to CASSSLGTSEETQYF.

V usage is TRBV30 and J usage is TRBJ1-5; 11 bases fit TRBD1. Germline CDR1 reads GTSNPN; CDR2 reads SVGIG (reference sequence). The CDR3 loop spans 15 amino acids. The ends lost 3 bases at V and 9 bases at J; junction bases unmatched: 10. The CDR3 DNA follows: TGTGCCTGGAGGGGACAGGGGGTTGAATTGATGCCCCAGCATTTT. Protein sequence: CAWRGQGVELMPQHF.

The chain carries TRBV4-1 and TRBJ1-1, with 9 nucleotides matching TRBD1. Germline lookup yields CDR1 MGHRA and CDR2 YSYEKL. The V segment lost 0 bases and the J segment 5 bases; nucleotides outside the gene matches: 7. The CDR3 consists of 16 residues. In DNA, the CDR3 is TGCGCCAGCAGCCAAGATAAGAGACAGGGGGGGACTGAAGCTTTCTTT. Translated: CASSQDKRQGGTEAFF.

This chain uses TRBV9 with TRBJ2-2, with TRBD2 identical over 8 bases. Germline lookup yields CDR1 SGDLS and CDR2 YYNGEE. CDR3 length: 17 amino acids. V trimming: 4 bases; J trimming: 4 bases; junction bases outside the gene matches: 12. CDR3 DNA: TGTGCCAGCAGCCCCGGTAGGGGCGGGGGGTTCACCGGGGAGCTGTTTTTT. It encodes CASSPGRGGGFTGELFF. Variable domain in full (rest from reference TRBV9 and TRBJ2-2): DSGVTQTPKHLITATGQRVTLRCSPRSGDLSVYWYQQSLDQGLQFLIQYYNGEERAKGNILERFSAQQFPDLHSELNLSSLELGDSALYFCASSPGRGGGFTGELFFGEGSRLTVL.

The chain carries TRBV6-4 and TRBJ1-6, with D hard to call. The germline V gene encodes CDR1 MRHNA and CDR2 SNTAGT. Trimming took off 5 bases at V and 6 bases at J, with 14 bases between the two ends. The CDR3 contains 15 residues. CDR3 DNA sequence: TGTGCCAGCAGTATTCACGGGGAGGGTAATTCACCCCTCCACTTT. The encoded protein is CASSIHGEGNSPLHF.

This chain links TRBV27 with TRBJ2-3, with 12 bases matching TRBD2. J lost 0 bases, V lost 6 bases, and 10 bases had no gene match. Germline values: CDR1 MNHEY, CDR2 SMNVEV (reference sequence). CDR3 length equals 18 residues. The CDR3 is CASSRTSGVPSSTDTQYF. The CDR3 DNA is TGTGCCAGCAGCCGGACTAGCGGGGTACCGTCTAGCACAGATACGCAGTATTTT.

The chain employs TRBV11-1 and TRBJ1-6; D perhaps matches TRBD1 (6 bases). CDR1 and CDR2 (germline): SGHAT, FQDESV (reference sequence). Trimming took 4 bases from V and 14 from J, leaving 18 bases between them. The CDR3 is 14 residues long. The CDR3 bases are TGTGCCAGCAGCTGGGACATGGGGATTGTTTCCCTCCACTTT. Encoded protein: CASSWDMGIVSLHF.

This sequence joins TRBV18 and TRBJ2-1; weak D call: TRBD2 (5 bases). CDR3 length equals 13 residues. Germline CDR1 reads KGHSH; CDR2 reads LQKENI. The V gene lost 3 bases and the J gene lost 6 bases, with 9 bases spanning the gap. The CDR3 DNA is TGTGCCAGCTCACCCATAGGAGGCAATGAGCAGTTCTTC. Translated, it gives CASSPIGGNEQFF.

This clone is a singleton in its sample. The chain joins TRBV7-9 to TRBJ2-1; perhaps TRBD2 as D (5 bases). The CDR3 consists of 15 residues. V lost 4 bases, J lost 6 bases, and 16 bases lay in between. CDR1 is SEHNR and CDR2 is FQNEAQ in the germline V gene (reference sequence). The chain's CDR3 is CASSSGIRPPNEQFF. The CDR3 DNA follows: TGTGCCAGCAGCTCCGGGATCCGGCCACCCAATGAGCAGTTCTTC.

The chain recombines TRBV11-2 with TRBJ2-5, with TRBD2 matching 15 bases. The V gene end was trimmed by 5 bases and the J gene end by 7 bases; junction bases not matched to a gene: 11. The CDR3 is 17 amino acids. Germline loops: CDR1 SGHAT, CDR2 FQNNGV. The CDR3 DNA sequence: TGTGCCAGCAGCGGGACTAGCGGGGGGATTGGGACGGTGACCCAGTACTTC. Residues: CASSGTSGGIGTVTQYF. The whole variable domain, filled in from reference TRBV11-2 and TRBJ2-5, reads EAGVAQSPRYKIIEKRQSVAFWCNPISGHATLYWYQQILGQGPKLLIQFQNNGVVDDSQLPKDRFSAERLKGVDSTLKIQPAKLEDSAVYLCASSGTSGGIGTVTQYFGPGTRLLVL.

The chain employs TRBV6-4 and TRBJ2-1, with D tentatively TRBD1 (6 bases). The CDR3 runs 16 residues. Germline CDR1 is MRHNA and CDR2 is SNTAGT. Trimming stripped 2 bases from V and 2 bases from J, with 13 bases between. The DNA of the CDR3 is TGTGCCAGCAGTGACACGAACAGGGCCACCTACAATGAGCAGTTCTTC. Amino acids: CASSDTNRATYNEQFF.

This chain uses TRBV6-6 with TRBJ1-2, with D unclear. V lost 0 bases and J lost 4, with 6 bases in between. Germline assignment: CDR1 MNHNY and CDR2 SVGAGI (reference sequence). The CDR3 length is 13 residues. CDR3: CASSYSTGYGYTF. Here the CDR3 DNA reads TGTGCCAGCAGTTACTCGACGGGCTATGGCTACACCTTC.